This TCR beta chain was obtained from a study of blood T cell repertoires in COVID-19. The wider study: PBMCs, B-cell-depleted T cells, or T cells were the source of the cDNA or gDNA that made up the material.

The authors' processing: Amplified reference gene primers provided the basis for estimating nucleated cell counts. The protocol was immunoSEQ multiplex PCR, while the TCRdb copy is restricted to in-frame clones and leaves out a portion. The DNA gave D and trimming, while V, J and clone size come from that table. Of about 130,000 clones detected, under 85% appear once; the ten largest clones hold 15% to 20%. The TCR was taken from a man aged 25 to 40 who had recovered from COVID-19. Sequenced input: PBMCs or T cells enriched from blood (not recorded which).

In DNA, the CDR3 is TGCGCCAGCAGTGATATAGGACAGGGACTCCGAAACACCATATATTTT. Its protein product is CASSDIGQGLRNTIYF. The chain couples TRBV10-1 to TRBJ1-3; 8 nucleotides agree with TRBD1. This CDR3 has 16 amino acids. Germline assignment: CDR1 WNHNN and CDR2 SYGVQD (reference sequence). V trimming: 3 bases; J trimming: 5 bases; junction bases outside the gene matches: 9.